Following are 21 T cell receptor beta chains from one sample sequenced in a study of blood T cell repertoires in COVID-19. TCRdb's copy holds only in-frame clones and misses some; the assay was immunoSEQ multiplex PCR. Found here are 35,000 to 45,000 clones, approximately 85% of them singletons; the top ten hold around 29%. The sequencing sample was made of peripheral blood. These receptors all come from a woman older than 75 with acute or convalescent COVID-19.

The chain joins TRBV28 to TRBJ2-5; a possible D gene is TRBD2 (6 bases). Germline CDR1 MDHEN, CDR2 SYDVKM. The CDR3 is made up of 14 amino acids. Trimming took off 4 bases at V and 5 bases at J, with 14 bases between the two ends. The CDR3 region is CASSWRAVRETQYF. The CDR3 nucleotides are TGTGCCAGCAGTTGGAGGGCGGTACGGGAGACCCAGTACTTC.

The chain carries TRBV10-3 and TRBJ1-4, with no clear D. V lost 7 bases and J lost 4, with 10 bases in between. Germline loops: CDR1 ENHRY, CDR2 SYGVKD. The CDR3 has 13 residues. CDR3 amino acids: CAITSGVNEKLFF. The DNA of the CDR3 is TGTGCCATCACCTCCGGGGTTAATGAAAAACTGTTTTTT.

The chain is built from TRBV6-6 and TRBJ1-1, with no clear D. Trimming removed 0 bases at V and 5 bases at J, with 10 bases between. The CDR3 has 14 residues. The germline CDR1 and CDR2 sequences are MNHNY and SVGAGI (reference sequence). CDR3 sequence: CASSYSGGRTEAFF. Written as DNA, the CDR3 is TGTGCCAGCAGTTACTCCGGTGGTCGGACTGAAGCTTTCTTT.

V usage is TRBV5-1 and J usage is TRBJ2-1; 10 bases line up with TRBD2. This CDR3 contains 16 residues. The V and J ends lost 6 bases and 6 bases, in that order; junction bases with no gene match: 12. The germline CDR1 and CDR2 sequences are SGHRS and YFSETQ. CDR3 sequence: CASNPRLAGMPNEQFF. The CDR3 nucleotides are TGCGCCAGCAACCCGAGACTAGCGGGTATGCCCAATGAGCAGTTCTTC.

The chain couples TRBV19 to TRBJ2-5, with D possibly being TRBD2 (5 bases). This CDR3 comprises 15 residues. The germline V gene has CDR1 LNHDA and CDR2 SQIVND (reference sequence). The V end was cut by 1 base, the J end by 5 bases, with 14 bases between. The CDR3 DNA reads TGTGCCAGTAGTATAGGAGGATCGGGGAAGGAGACCCAGTACTTC. This translates into CASSIGGSGKETQYF.

The chain employs TRBV18 and TRBJ2-3; 7 bases are a match to TRBD2. The CDR3 covers 15 residues. The V gene's germline CDR1 is KGHSH and CDR2 LQKENI. Trimming removed 0 bases from V and 1 base from J; junction bases left unmatched: 1. The CDR3 spells CASSPPREGTDTQYF. CDR3 sequence (DNA): TGTGCCAGCTCACCACCACGGGAGGGCACAGATACGCAGTATTTT.

This chain's CDR3 is CASSGWAEAFF. The DNA for the CDR3 is TGTGCCAGTTCAGGGTGGGCTGAAGCTTTCTTT. The chain joins TRBV19 to TRBJ1-1; a weak D match, TRBD1 (5 bases). Per germline, CDR1 LNHDA and CDR2 SQIVND (reference sequence). V was shortened by 8 bases and J by 6 bases, with 10 bases between the two germline ends. This CDR3 comprises 11 residues.

The rearrangement joins TRBV19 to TRBJ2-3; TRBD1 might be the D (5 bases). V shed 2 bases and J shed 1 base, with 10 bases lying between them. CDR1 and CDR2 from the germline V gene are LNHDA and SQIVND (reference sequence). The CDR3 length is 15 residues. The CDR3 coding sequence is TGTGCCAGTAGTATATGGGGCGTCCGCACAGATACGCAGTATTTT. The encoded protein is CASSIWGVRTDTQYF.

This clone was counted between two and nine times. This chain joins TRBV2 and TRBJ1-1; tentatively, D is TRBD1 (5 bases). CDR1 and CDR2 (germline): SNHLY, FYNNEI. Trimming left V 0 bases short and J 1 base short, with 9 bases between. The CDR3 spans 15 residues. In nucleotides, the CDR3 is TGTGCCAGCAGTGAAGCGCGGCAGGGGAACACTGAAGCTTTCTTT. Its protein product is CASSEARQGNTEAFF.

This chain joins TRBV18 and TRBJ1-1, with D tentatively TRBD1 (6 bases). V was cut by 8 bases and J by 1 base, with 11 bases left in between. The CDR3 extends over 13 amino acids. CDR1 is KGHSH and CDR2 is LQKENI in the germline V gene. CDR3 sequence reads: CASQGQQNTEAFF. The DNA of the CDR3 is TGTGCCAGCCAAGGACAGCAGAACACTGAAGCTTTCTTT. Filled out from reference TRBV18 and TRBJ1-1, the complete variable domain reads NAGVMQNPRHLVRRRGQEARLRCSPMKGHSHVYWYRQLPEEGLKFMVYLQKENIIDESGMPKERFSAEFPKEGPSILRIQQVVRGDSAAYFCASQGQQNTEAFFGQGTRLTVV.

The rearrangement joins TRBV10-2 to TRBJ2-7, with D possibly matching TRBD2 (5 bases). Trimming left V 3 bases short and J 7 bases short, with 16 bases between. The length of the CDR3 is 14 residues. Germline V lookup: CDR1 WSHSY, CDR2 SAAADI. The CDR3 DNA sequence: TGCGCCAGCAGTGAACCGGGGTTGGATAATGAGCAGTACTTC. Translated: CASSEPGLDNEQYF.

The DNA of the CDR3 is TGTGCCAGCAGGGAGCAGGGAGGAACTGAAGCTTTCTTT. Encoded protein: CASREQGGTEAFF. This chain uses TRBV28 with TRBJ1-1; D may be TRBD1 (5 bases). The germline gives CDR1 MDHEN, CDR2 SYDVKM. CDR3 length: 13 amino acids. V was pared by 6 bases and J by 5 bases, with 13 bases between. Full variable domain (outside the CDR3, taken from reference TRBV28 and TRBJ1-1): DVKVTQSSRYLVKRTGEKVFLECVQDMDHENMFWYRQDPGLGLRLIYFSYDVKMKEKGDIPEGYSVSREKKERFSLILESASTNQTSMYLCASREQGGTEAFFGQGTRLTVV.

The genes are TRBV6-2 or TRBV6-3 and TRBJ2-3, with 8 bases aligning to TRBD2. This CDR3 comprises 17 residues. Germline V gives CDR1 MNHEY, CDR2 SVGEGT. Germline trimming cut 4 bases from V and 1 base from J; bases unmatched to any gene: 10. The CDR3 is CASSSWTSSKGTDTQYF. The CDR3 coding sequence is TGTGCCAGCAGTTCCTGGACTAGCTCGAAGGGCACAGATACGCAGTATTTT.

The CDR3 nucleotides are TGTGCCAGCAGCTTAGATCCCCATAGCAATCAGCCCCAGCATTTT. Its protein is CASSLDPHSNQPQHF. The rearrangement uses TRBV11-2 and TRBJ1-5; D not resolved. CDR1 is SGHAT and CDR2 is FQNNGV in the germline V gene. The germline V and J ends were trimmed by 0 bases and 0 bases, with 6 bases remaining between them. The length of the CDR3 is 15 residues.

V gene TRBV27 combines with J gene TRBJ2-5; TRBD2 matches 12 bases. The CDR3 is made up of 15 amino acids. Unmatched junction bases numbered 4, after V lost 3 bases and J lost 5 bases. Germline loops: CDR1 MNHEY, CDR2 SMNVEV (reference sequence). CDR3 region: CASSFLAGGRETQYF. CDR3 coding DNA: TGTGCCAGCAGTTTCCTAGCGGGAGGGCGCGAGACCCAGTACTTC.

The genes are TRBV20-1 and TRBJ1-2; D unresolved. The CDR3 runs 11 residues. The V end lost 0 bases, the J end lost 8 bases, and 7 bases lay between the germline ends. Germline V lookup: CDR1 DFQATT, CDR2 SNEGSKA (reference sequence). CDR3 protein: CSAREGGGYTF. The DNA of the CDR3 is TGCAGTGCTAGAGAGGGAGGGGGCTACACCTTC.

The chain carries TRBV18 and TRBJ2-1; 8 bases map to TRBD2. Germline trimming cut 3 bases from V and 4 bases from J; bases unmatched to any gene: 8. The CDR3 consists of 16 residues. CDR1 and CDR2 (germline): KGHSH, LQKENI. The chain's CDR3 is CASSPRTSGNYNEQFF. The CDR3 DNA reads as TGTGCCAGCTCACCCCGTACTAGCGGAAATTACAATGAGCAGTTCTTC. Supplemented by reference TRBV18 and TRBJ2-1, the full variable domain reads NAGVMQNPRHLVRRRGQEARLRCSPMKGHSHVYWYRQLPEEGLKFMVYLQKENIIDESGMPKERFSAEFPKEGPSILRIQQVVRGDSAAYFCASSPRTSGNYNEQFFGPGTRLTVL.

V usage is TRBV5-1 and J usage is TRBJ2-3, with D maybe TRBD2 (5 bases). The V gene lost 5 bases and the J gene lost 4 bases, with 17 bases spanning the gap. The CDR3 is 15 amino acids. CDR1 and CDR2 from the germline V gene are SGHRS and YFSETQ. CDR3 loop: CASRSGVSSADTQYF. DNA for the CDR3: TGCGCCAGCAGATCCGGGGTTTCGAGTGCAGATACGCAGTATTTT. The variable domain in full, completed from reference TRBV5-1 and TRBJ2-3, reads KAGVTQTPRYLIKTRGQQVTLSCSPISGHRSVSWYQQTPGQGLQFLFEYFSETQRNKGNFPGRFSGRQFSNSRSEMNVSTLELGDSALYLCASRSGVSSADTQYFGPGTRLTVL.

The gene calls are TRBV5-1 and TRBJ2-7, with TRBD2 identical over 14 bases. V shed 4 bases and J 3 bases; nucleotides not matched to a gene: 6. The CDR3 covers 16 residues. Germline V gives CDR1 SGHRS, CDR2 YFSETQ. CDR3 residues: CASSPGLAGAGYEQYF. The CDR3 bases are TGCGCCAGCAGCCCGGGACTAGCGGGGGCAGGCTACGAGCAGTACTTC.

This sequence joins TRBV19 and TRBJ2-3; D is unclear. V was clipped by 0 bases and J by 5 bases, with 9 bases between them. The CDR3 covers 14 residues. Germline CDR1 reads LNHDA; CDR2 reads SQIVND (reference sequence). CDR3 in amino acids: CASSIDRLQDTQYF. The CDR3 DNA is TGTGCCAGTAGTATAGACAGGTTACAAGATACGCAGTATTTT.

This chain connects TRBV7-8 to TRBJ2-1; 7 nucleotides align to TRBD2. V lost 5 bases to trimming and J lost 3 bases; unmatched junction nucleotides: 10. The germline V gene has CDR1 SGHVS and CDR2 FQNEAQ. This CDR3 is 16 amino acids long. The CDR3 is CASSRGMGGGYNEQFF. The CDR3 coding sequence is TGTGCCAGCAGCCGCGGGATGGGCGGGGGCTACAATGAGCAGTTCTTC.